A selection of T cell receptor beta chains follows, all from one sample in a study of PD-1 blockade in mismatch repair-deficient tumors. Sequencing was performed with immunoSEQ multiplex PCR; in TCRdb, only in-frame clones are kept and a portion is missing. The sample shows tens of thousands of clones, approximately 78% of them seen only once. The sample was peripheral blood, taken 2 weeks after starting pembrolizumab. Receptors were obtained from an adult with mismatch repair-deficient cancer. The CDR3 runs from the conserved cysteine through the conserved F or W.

CDR3 protein: CASRVRDYEQYF
J gene: TRBJ2-7
V gene: TRBV6-1
CDR3 length: 12

CDR3 protein: CASSQQGLNQPQHF
J gene: TRBJ1-5
V gene: TRBV7-2
CDR3 length: 14

CDR3 protein: CASSLGGRNYGYTF
J gene: TRBJ1-2
V gene: TRBV7-9
CDR3 length: 14

CDR3 protein: CASSQDRVGGEQYF
J gene: TRBJ2-7
V gene: TRBV5-1
CDR3 length: 14

CDR3 protein: CASSLVAGARDTQYF
J gene: TRBJ2-3
V gene: TRBV11-2
CDR3 length: 15

CDR3 protein: CASSPQGGGNQPQHF
J gene: TRBJ1-5
V gene: TRBV5-1
CDR3 length: 15

CDR3 protein: CASSQEQGNTIYF
J gene: TRBJ1-3
V gene: TRBV7-9
CDR3 length: 13

CDR3 protein: CASSWLTGSNTEAFF
J gene: TRBJ1-1
V gene: TRBV7-2
CDR3 length: 15

CDR3 protein: CASSTPLAANEKLFF
J gene: TRBJ1-4
V gene: TRBV19
CDR3 length: 15

CDR3 protein: CASSSFRRGSYNEQFF
J gene: TRBJ2-1
V gene: TRBV28
CDR3 length: 16

CDR3 protein: CASSQDLGEGLSYEQYF
J gene: TRBJ2-7
V gene: TRBV4-3
CDR3 length: 17

CDR3 protein: CASTHGTWNTEAFF
J gene: TRBJ1-1
V gene: TRBV23-1
CDR3 length: 14

CDR3 protein: CASGLASTGELFF
J gene: TRBJ2-2
V gene: TRBV12-5
CDR3 length: 13

CDR3 protein: CASSRTRGANYGYTF
J gene: TRBJ1-2
V gene: TRBV6-5
CDR3 length: 15

CDR3 protein: CASSFVASRDEQFF
J gene: TRBJ2-1
V gene: TRBV5-1
CDR3 length: 14

CDR3 protein: CASSLRDRNTEAFF
J gene: TRBJ1-1
V gene: TRBV5-5
CDR3 length: 14

CDR3 protein: CASSQDWTGGSYNEQFF
J gene: TRBJ2-1
V gene: TRBV4-1
CDR3 length: 17

CDR3 protein: CASSLQGDEQFF
J gene: TRBJ2-1
V gene: TRBV7-6
CDR3 length: 12

CDR3 protein: CASSPYPRGIRSYEQYF
J gene: TRBJ2-7
V gene: TRBV7-3
CDR3 length: 17

CDR3 protein: CASSTRAPGGSTDTQYF
J gene: TRBJ2-3
V gene: TRBV7-6
CDR3 length: 17

CDR3 protein: CASSIPGGGSGPLYEQYF
J gene: TRBJ2-7
V gene: TRBV11-2
CDR3 length: 18

CDR3 protein: CASSVTDRAGNYGYTF
J gene: TRBJ1-2
V gene: TRBV7-9
CDR3 length: 16

CDR3 protein: CASSHFGTEGSYEQYF
J gene: TRBJ2-7
V gene: TRBV7-9
CDR3 length: 16

CDR3 protein: CAWSGGTSEPYEQYF
J gene: TRBJ2-7
V gene: TRBV30
CDR3 length: 15

CDR3 protein: CASSGGLTTYNEQFF
J gene: TRBJ2-1
V gene: TRBV4-1
CDR3 length: 15

CDR3 protein: CASSIASGQETQYF
J gene: TRBJ2-5
V gene: TRBV7-7
CDR3 length: 14

CDR3 protein: CASRGQGAGTEAFF
J gene: TRBJ1-1
V gene: TRBV6-6
CDR3 length: 14

CDR3 protein: CASRIAGEISYEQYF
J gene: TRBJ2-7
V gene: TRBV7-2
CDR3 length: 15

CDR3 protein: CAWSRQFDQPQHF
J gene: TRBJ1-5
V gene: TRBV30
CDR3 length: 13

CDR3 protein: CSILTGASGNTIYF
J gene: TRBJ1-3
V gene: TRBV29-1
CDR3 length: 14

CDR3 protein: CALTGGVSYNEQFF
J gene: TRBJ2-1
V gene: TRBV7-9
CDR3 length: 14

CDR3 protein: CASSDGVNEQYF
J gene: TRBJ2-7
V gene: TRBV18
CDR3 length: 12

CDR3 protein: CASSYTLRDLTFTDTQYF
J gene: TRBJ2-3
V gene: TRBV5-5
CDR3 length: 18

CDR3 protein: CASSTGSYEQYF
J gene: TRBJ2-7
V gene: TRBV27
CDR3 length: 12

CDR3 protein: CASRGTSGRAAEQFF
J gene: TRBJ2-1
V gene: TRBV6-4
CDR3 length: 15

CDR3 protein: CAWTGQGLTEAFF
J gene: TRBJ1-1
V gene: TRBV30
CDR3 length: 13

CDR3 protein: CASRGDSKNTEAFF
J gene: TRBJ1-1
V gene: TRBV2
CDR3 length: 14

CDR3 protein: CASRLEGGGPLETQYF
J gene: TRBJ2-5
V gene: TRBV5-1
CDR3 length: 16

CDR3 protein: CASTQLAGEGNEQFF
J gene: TRBJ2-1
V gene: TRBV2
CDR3 length: 15

CDR3 protein: CASSSPLGQPNEKLFF
J gene: TRBJ1-4
V gene: TRBV11-3
CDR3 length: 16

CDR3 protein: CASSQQGYNEQFF
J gene: TRBJ2-1
V gene: TRBV11-3
CDR3 length: 13

CDR3 protein: CASSQVFSNTGELFF
J gene: TRBJ2-2
V gene: TRBV4-1
CDR3 length: 15

CDR3 protein: CASSSSYGAGSNEQFF
J gene: TRBJ2-1
V gene: TRBV13
CDR3 length: 16

CDR3 protein: CASSLGASGDTDTQYF
J gene: TRBJ2-3
V gene: TRBV11-2
CDR3 length: 16

CDR3 protein: CASSLIRGNTEAFF
J gene: TRBJ1-1
V gene: TRBV7-2
CDR3 length: 14

CDR3 protein: CAWSVNAGVGVEETQYF
J gene: TRBJ2-5
V gene: TRBV30
CDR3 length: 17

CDR3 protein: CASSSREREWGTDTQYF
J gene: TRBJ2-3
V gene: TRBV5-4
CDR3 length: 17